This TCR beta chain came from a study of early T cells in non-severe SARS-CoV-2 infection. TCRdb re-called the 5' RACE reads through MiXCR, storing one row per CDR3 protein. The table has fewer than 30,000 distinct CDR3 sequences, 5% to 5.5% seen once. The length of the CDR3 is 14 residues. Germline V lookup: CDR1 DFQATT, CDR2 SNEGSKA (reference sequence). V was cut by 0 bases and J by 3 bases, with 12 bases left in between. This clonotype came up a few times. This TCR derives from an adult who was a healthcare worker with PCR-confirmed SARS-CoV-2 infection or an uninfected control (not recorded which). The rearrangement joins TRBV20-1 to TRBJ2-7; D call uncertain. The sample taken for sequencing was whole blood. This chain's CDR3 is CSARDAGVGYEQYF. CDR3 DNA: TGCAGTGCTAGAGATGCCGGAGTTGGCTACGAGCAGTACTTC.